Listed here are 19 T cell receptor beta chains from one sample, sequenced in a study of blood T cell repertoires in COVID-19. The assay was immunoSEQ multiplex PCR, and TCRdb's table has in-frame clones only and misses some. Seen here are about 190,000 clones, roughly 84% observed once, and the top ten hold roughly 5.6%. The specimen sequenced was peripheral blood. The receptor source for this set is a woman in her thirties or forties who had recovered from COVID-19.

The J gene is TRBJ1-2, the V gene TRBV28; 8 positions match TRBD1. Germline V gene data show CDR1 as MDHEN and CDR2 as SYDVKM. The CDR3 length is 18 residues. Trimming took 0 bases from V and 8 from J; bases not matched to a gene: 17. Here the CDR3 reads CASSLWAYGQGAEEGYTF. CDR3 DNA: TGTGCCAGCAGTTTATGGGCCTATGGGCAGGGGGCTGAGGAGGGCTACACCTTC.

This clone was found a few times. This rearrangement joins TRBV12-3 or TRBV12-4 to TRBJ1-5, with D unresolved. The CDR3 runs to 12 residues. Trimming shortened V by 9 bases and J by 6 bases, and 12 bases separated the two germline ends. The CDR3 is CASRGSGQPQHF. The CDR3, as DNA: TGTGCCAGTCGGGGTAGCGGTCAGCCCCAGCATTTT.

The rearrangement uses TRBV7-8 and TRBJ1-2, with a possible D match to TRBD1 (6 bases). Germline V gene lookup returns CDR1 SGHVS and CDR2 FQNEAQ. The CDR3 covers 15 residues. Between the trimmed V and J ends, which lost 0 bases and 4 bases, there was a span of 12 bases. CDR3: CASSLAGASGYGYTF. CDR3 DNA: TGTGCCAGCAGCTTAGCGGGGGCTTCGGGCTATGGCTACACCTTC.

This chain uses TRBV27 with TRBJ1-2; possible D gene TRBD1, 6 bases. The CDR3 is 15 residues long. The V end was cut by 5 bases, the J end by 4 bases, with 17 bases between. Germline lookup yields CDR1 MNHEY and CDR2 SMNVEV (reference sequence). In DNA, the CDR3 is TGTGCCAGCAGTCCAAACTATGGGGGCAGCTATGGCTACACCTTC. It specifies CASSPNYGGSYGYTF.

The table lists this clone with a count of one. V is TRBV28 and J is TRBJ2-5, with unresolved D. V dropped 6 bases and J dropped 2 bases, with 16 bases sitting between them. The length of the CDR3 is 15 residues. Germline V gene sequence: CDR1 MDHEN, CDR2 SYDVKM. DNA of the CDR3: TGTGCCAGCAGCTACCCTGGTCCCGTTCAAGAGACCCAGTACTTC. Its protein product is CASSYPGPVQETQYF. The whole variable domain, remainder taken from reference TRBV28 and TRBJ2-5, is DVKVTQSSRYLVKRTGEKVFLECVQDMDHENMFWYRQDPGLGLRLIYFSYDVKMKEKGDIPEGYSVSREKKERFSLILESASTNQTSMYLCASSYPGPVQETQYFGPGTRLLVL.

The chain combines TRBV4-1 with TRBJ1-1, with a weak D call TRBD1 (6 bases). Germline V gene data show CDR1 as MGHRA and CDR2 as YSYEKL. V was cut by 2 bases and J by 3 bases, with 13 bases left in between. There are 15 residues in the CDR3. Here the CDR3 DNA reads TGCGCCAGCAGCCAAAACGACAGGCTGTACACTGAAGCTTTCTTT. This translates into CASSQNDRLYTEAFF.

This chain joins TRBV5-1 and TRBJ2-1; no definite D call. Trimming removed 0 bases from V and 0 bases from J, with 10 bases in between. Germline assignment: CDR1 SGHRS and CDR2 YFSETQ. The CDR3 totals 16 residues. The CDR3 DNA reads TGCGCCAGCAGCTTGGCGCAGGCGAGCTCCTACAATGAGCAGTTCTTC. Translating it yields CASSLAQASSYNEQFF.

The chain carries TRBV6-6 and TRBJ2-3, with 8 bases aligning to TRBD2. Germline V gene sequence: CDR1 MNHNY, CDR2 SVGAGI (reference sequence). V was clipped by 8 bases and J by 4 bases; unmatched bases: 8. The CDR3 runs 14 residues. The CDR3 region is CASAGLARPDTQYF. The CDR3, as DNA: TGTGCCAGCGCCGGACTAGCCCGTCCAGATACGCAGTATTTT.

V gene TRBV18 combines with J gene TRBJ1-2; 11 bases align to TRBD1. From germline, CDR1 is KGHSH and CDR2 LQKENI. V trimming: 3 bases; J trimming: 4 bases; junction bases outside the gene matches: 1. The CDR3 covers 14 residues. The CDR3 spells CASSPDRGPYGYTF. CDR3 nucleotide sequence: TGTGCCAGCTCACCGGACAGGGGGCCCTATGGCTACACCTTC.

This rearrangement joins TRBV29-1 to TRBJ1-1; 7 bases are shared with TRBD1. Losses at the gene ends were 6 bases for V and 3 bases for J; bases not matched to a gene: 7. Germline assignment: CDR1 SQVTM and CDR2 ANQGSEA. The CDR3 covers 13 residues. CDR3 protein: CSVGRQGYTEAFF. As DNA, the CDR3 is TGCAGCGTCGGAAGACAGGGCTACACTGAAGCTTTCTTT.

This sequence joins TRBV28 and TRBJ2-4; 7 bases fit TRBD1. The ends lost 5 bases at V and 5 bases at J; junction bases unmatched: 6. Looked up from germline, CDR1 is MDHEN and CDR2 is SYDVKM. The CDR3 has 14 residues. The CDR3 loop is CASSPRTGQNIQYF. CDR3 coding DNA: TGTGCCAGCAGTCCGAGGACAGGCCAAAACATTCAGTACTTC.

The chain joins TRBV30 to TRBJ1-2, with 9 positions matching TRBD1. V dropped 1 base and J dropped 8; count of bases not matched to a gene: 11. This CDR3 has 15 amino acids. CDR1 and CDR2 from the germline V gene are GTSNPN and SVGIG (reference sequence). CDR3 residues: CAWSEGGQGFRGYTF. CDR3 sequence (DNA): TGTGCCTGGAGTGAAGGGGGACAGGGCTTTCGCGGCTACACCTTC.

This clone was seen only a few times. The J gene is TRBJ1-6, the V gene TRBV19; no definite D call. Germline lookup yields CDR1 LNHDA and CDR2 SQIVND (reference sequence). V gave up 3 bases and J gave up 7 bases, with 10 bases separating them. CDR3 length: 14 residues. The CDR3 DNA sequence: TGTGCCAGTAGTATGGCAACAGCAAATTCACCCCTCCACTTT. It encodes CASSMATANSPLHF.

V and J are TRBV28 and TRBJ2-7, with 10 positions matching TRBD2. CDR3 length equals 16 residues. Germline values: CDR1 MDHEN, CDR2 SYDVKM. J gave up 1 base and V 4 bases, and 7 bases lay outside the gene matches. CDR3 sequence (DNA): TGTGCCAGCAGTTCCCCCGAGGGACTAGCGTCCTACGAGCAGTACTTC. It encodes CASSSPEGLASYEQYF.

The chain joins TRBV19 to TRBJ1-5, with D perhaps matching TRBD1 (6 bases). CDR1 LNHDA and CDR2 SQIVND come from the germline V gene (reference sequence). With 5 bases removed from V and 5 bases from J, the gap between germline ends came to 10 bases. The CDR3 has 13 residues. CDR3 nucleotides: TGTGCCAGTAGTTTACAGGGTCATCAGCCCCAGCATTTT. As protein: CASSLQGHQPQHF.

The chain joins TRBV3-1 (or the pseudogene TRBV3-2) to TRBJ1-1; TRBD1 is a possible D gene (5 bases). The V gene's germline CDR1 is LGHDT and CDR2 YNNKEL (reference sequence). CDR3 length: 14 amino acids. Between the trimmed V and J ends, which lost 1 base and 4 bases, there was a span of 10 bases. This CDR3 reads CASSQVGGGTEAFF. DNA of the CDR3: TGTGCCAGCAGCCAAGTTGGCGGGGGCACTGAAGCTTTCTTT.

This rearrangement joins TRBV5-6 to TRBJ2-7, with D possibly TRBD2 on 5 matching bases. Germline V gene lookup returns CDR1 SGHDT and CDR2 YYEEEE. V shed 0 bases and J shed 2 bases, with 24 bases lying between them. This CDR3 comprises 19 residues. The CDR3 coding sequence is TGTGCCAGCAGCTTGGCTGTCAGACTACACGCCTCGAACCCCTACGAGCAGTACTTC. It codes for CASSLAVRLHASNPYEQYF. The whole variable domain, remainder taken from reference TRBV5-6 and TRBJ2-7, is DAGVTQSPTHLIKTRGQQVTLRCSPKSGHDTVSWYQQALGQGPQFIFQYYEEEERQRGNFPDRFSGHQFPNYSSELNVNALLLGDSALYLCASSLAVRLHASNPYEQYFGPGTRLTVT.

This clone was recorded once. The DNA of the CDR3 is TGTGCCAGCAGCTTAGGGTTGAGGGCAGGAGGGGACATTCAGTACTTC. Protein product: CASSLGLRAGGDIQYF. V gene TRBV7-2 combines with J gene TRBJ2-4; D perhaps matches TRBD2 (6 bases). Germline-derived CDR1 and CDR2 are SGHTA and FQGNSA. The CDR3 contains 16 residues. Trimming took 1 base from V and 8 from J, leaving 18 bases between them.

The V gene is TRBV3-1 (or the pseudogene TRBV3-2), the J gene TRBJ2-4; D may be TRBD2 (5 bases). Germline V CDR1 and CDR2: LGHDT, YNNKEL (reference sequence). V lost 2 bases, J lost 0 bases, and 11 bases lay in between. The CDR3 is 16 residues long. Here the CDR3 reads CASSQLSGGAKNIQYF. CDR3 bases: TGTGCCAGCAGCCAACTCTCCGGAGGAGCCAAAAACATTCAGTACTTC.